This T cell receptor (beta chain) stems from a study of T cells in tuberculosis. The CDR3 consists of 15 residues. After removal of 4 bases from V and 2 bases from J, the junction contained 5 bases not matched to a gene. CDR1 is SGHVS and CDR2 is FQNEAQ in the germline V gene. Sequencing of TCR-alpha and TCR-beta chains was unpaired. Assay: immunoSEQ multiplex PCR; the TCRdb copy retains only in-frame clones and omits some. This table has 85,000 to 90,000 clones, roughly 90% appearing once. Cells were sorted from thawed PBMC rested overnight and stained with GMM-loaded CD1B tetramer, viability dye and anti-CD3. The lipid loaded on the CD1B tetramers was C32 glucose monomycolate from Rhodococcus equi. CD14-expressing monocytes were removed from PBMC before cryopreservation and sorting. Findings and caveats of the study: Some low-affinity tetramer-binding T cells may be absent from this sample.

The origin of this receptor is an adult woman with latent tuberculosis. Sequencing input: CD1b-GMM tetramer-negative cells sorted from PBMCs. V and J are TRBV7-8 and TRBJ2-3, with 8 positions matching TRBD2. The CDR3 bases are TGTGCCAGCAGCTCCTATAGCGGGGACACAGATACGCAGTATTTT. Translation gives CASSSYSGDTDTQYF.